Given below is one T cell receptor beta chain in context. Its target is unknown. In germline, CDR1 is SQVTM, CDR2 ANQGSEA. The CDR3 sequence is 14 residues long. V was trimmed by 4 bases and J by 3 bases, leaving 13 bases between them. This specimen comes from a study of shared clonotypes between healthy human individuals. Generated by immunoSEQ multiplex PCR, the TCRdb table keeps only in-frame clones and is missing some. Found here are roughly 1 million clones, approximately 80% of them singletons; the top ten hold more than 0.45%. Overall study findings and caveats: Rarefaction gave evidence that sorted-subset sequencing remained incomplete despite large depth.

Sequencing used memory CD4+ T cells from PBMCs. The sample's subset: CD45RA-negative fraction. V is TRBV29-1 and J is TRBJ1-3, with D possibly being TRBD1 (6 bases). This sequence was found in a man between 18 and 35 years old in good health. Some clones in this sample may be carry-over from other donors' samples. This CDR3 reads CSVGPQGIGNTIYF. CDR3 nucleotide sequence: TGCAGCGTTGGGCCCCAGGGGATTGGAAACACCATATATTTT. Filled out from reference TRBV29-1 and TRBJ1-3, the complete variable domain reads SAVISQKPSRDICQRGTSLTIQCQVDSQVTMMFWYRQQPGQSLTLIATANQGSEATYESGFVIDKFPISRPNLTFSTLTVSNMSPEDSSIYLCSVGPQGIGNTIYFGEGSWLTVV.